What follows are 32 T cell receptor beta chains derived from one specimen sequenced in a study of graft-versus-host responses after intestinal transplantation. The authors plated about 200,000 CFSE-labeled responder cells with about 200,000 irradiated, violet-dye-labeled stimulator cells. Profiling relied on immunoSEQ multiplex PCR, and the TCRdb table lists in-frame clones only, not all of them. The sample includes roughly 15,000 clones, 35% to 40% seen only once; the top ten take more than 14%. Sequenced material: alloreactive CD8+ T cells from a mixed lymphocyte reaction culture, taken before intestinal transplant. Described subset: CFSE-low proliferating T cells sorted from approximately 6-day pre-transplant mixed lymphocyte reaction (GvH or HvG direction). These receptors originate from a human patient who received an intestinal transplant.

V is TRBV15 and J is TRBJ2-1; D is unclear. This CDR3 contains 12 residues. V shed 5 bases and J shed 2 bases, with 4 bases lying between them. Looked up from germline, CDR1 is LNHNV and CDR2 is YYDKDF (reference sequence). This CDR3 reads CATSPTYNEQFF. CDR3 DNA sequence: TGTGCCACCAGCCCCACCTACAATGAGCAGTTCTTC.

This chain links TRBV19 with TRBJ2-7; 7 nucleotides match TRBD2. CDR3 length: 13 residues. V shed 8 bases and J 2 bases; nucleotides not matched to a gene: 6. Germline V CDR1 and CDR2: LNHDA, SQIVND (reference sequence). The CDR3 loop is CASSGLLPYEQYF. The DNA of the CDR3 is TGTGCCAGTTCGGGACTACTCCCCTACGAGCAGTACTTC.

J is TRBJ1-2 and V is TRBV19, with 10 positions matching TRBD1. CDR1 is LNHDA, CDR2 SQIVND, per germline (reference sequence). This CDR3 region has 15 residues. V trimming: 1 base; J trimming: 8 bases; junction bases outside the gene matches: 7. The CDR3 protein is CASSIVGTGVFGYTF. In DNA form, the CDR3 reads TGTGCCAGTAGTATAGTCGGGACAGGGGTTTTCGGCTACACCTTC.

The chain employs TRBV7-8 and TRBJ1-2; D remains unclear. This CDR3 spans 13 amino acids. From germline, CDR1 is SGHVS and CDR2 FQNEAQ. V was shortened by 0 bases and J by 4 bases, with 6 bases between the two germline ends. The CDR3 region has the DNA TGTGCCAGCAGCTTAGCGGCCAGCTATGGCTACACCTTC. This codes for CASSLAASYGYTF.

This clone was observed once. The chain joins TRBV28 to TRBJ2-2; TRBD2 is a possible D gene (5 bases). V was shortened by 2 bases and J by 4 bases, with 14 bases between the two germline ends. CDR3 length: 16 residues. Germline V CDR1 and CDR2: MDHEN, SYDVKM. CDR3 protein: CASSLNTGMGTGELFF. The CDR3 DNA is TGTGCCAGCAGTTTAAATACCGGGATGGGCACCGGGGAGCTGTTTTTT. The full variable domain, in which reference TRBV28 and TRBJ2-2 provide the parts outside the CDR3, is DVKVTQSSRYLVKRTGEKVFLECVQDMDHENMFWYRQDPGLGLRLIYFSYDVKMKEKGDIPEGYSVSREKKERFSLILESASTNQTSMYLCASSLNTGMGTGELFFGEGSRLTVL.

This clone was recorded at least ten times. The chain links TRBV6-5 to TRBJ2-1; maybe TRBD1 (5 bases). This CDR3 comprises 14 residues. Germline V gives CDR1 MNHEY, CDR2 SVGAGI. The V and J ends lost 2 bases and 7 bases respectively, with 12 bases between them. The CDR3, as DNA: TGTGCCAGCAGTTACGGTATGGGGCGGAATGAGCAGTTCTTC. The encoded protein is CASSYGMGRNEQFF.

V gene TRBV29-1 combines with J gene TRBJ1-1; 8 bases are a match to TRBD1. In germline, CDR1 is SQVTM, CDR2 ANQGSEA. CDR3 size: 12 residues. With 7 bases clipped from V and 3 bases from J, the junction kept 4 bases outside the gene matches. The CDR3 sequence: CSAETGDTEAFF. In DNA, the CDR3 is TGCAGCGCTGAGACAGGGGACACTGAAGCTTTCTTT.

This clone appeared a few times. V and J are TRBV10-2 and TRBJ2-7; 7 bases are shared with TRBD2. The CDR3 length is 17 residues. Germline-derived CDR1 and CDR2 are WSHSY and SAAADI. Losses at the gene ends were 2 bases for V and 4 bases for J; bases not matched to a gene: 14. CDR3 loop: CASSEVWARGFKYEQYF. The CDR3 DNA is TGCGCCAGCAGTGAGGTTTGGGCGCGGGGGTTCAAGTACGAGCAGTACTTC.

In its sample, this clone ranks as medium-sized. The same CDR3 is also encoded by other DNA sequences in this sample. The gene calls are TRBV2 and TRBJ2-7; weak D call: TRBD2 (6 bases). The germline V and J ends were trimmed by 0 bases and 0 bases, with 9 bases remaining between them. Germline loops: CDR1 SNHLY, CDR2 FYNNEI. This CDR3 has 15 amino acids. In nucleotides, the CDR3 is TGTGCCAGCAGTGAAGCGGGGGGTAGCTCCTACGAGCAGTACTTC. It translates to CASSEAGGSSYEQYF.

By its share, this clone is medium-sized. This chain joins TRBV19 and TRBJ1-2; maybe TRBD1 (5 bases). Germline CDR1 LNHDA, CDR2 SQIVND (reference sequence). The CDR3 has 14 amino acids. V lost 9 bases, J lost 4 bases, and 18 bases lay in between. The CDR3 region is CASEGGRDFYGYTF. CDR3 nucleotide sequence: TGTGCCAGCGAGGGTGGCAGGGACTTCTATGGCTACACCTTC.

The rearrangement uses TRBV2 and TRBJ1-2; D possibly corresponds to TRBD1 (5 bases). CDR3 length equals 11 residues. Per germline, CDR1 SNHLY and CDR2 FYNNEI. The V and J ends lost 7 bases and 8 bases respectively, with 11 bases between them. This CDR3 is CASIGQGGYTF. The CDR3 nucleotides read TGTGCCAGCATCGGGCAGGGCGGCTACACCTTC. Full variable domain (missing parts from reference TRBV2 and TRBJ1-2): EPEVTQTPSHQVTQMGQEVILRCVPISNHLYFYWYRQILGQKVEFLVSFYNNEISEKSEIFDDQFSVERPDGSNFTLKIRSTKLEDSAMYFCASIGQGGYTFGSGTRLTVV.

This clone was recorded a few times. The chain carries TRBV7-9 and TRBJ2-1; no definite D call. The CDR3 totals 15 residues. Germline-derived CDR1 and CDR2 are SEHNR and FQNEAQ (reference sequence). Trimming shortened V by 1 base and J by 0 bases, and 7 bases separated the two germline ends. CDR3 region: CASSLDWSSYNEQFF. CDR3 nucleotides: TGTGCCAGCAGCTTAGATTGGAGCTCCTACAATGAGCAGTTCTTC. The complete variable domain, with remaining parts taken from reference TRBV7-9 and TRBJ2-1, reads DTGVSQNPRHKITKRGQNVTFRCDPISEHNRLYWYRQTLGQGPEFLTYFQNEAQLEKSRLLSDRFSAERPKGSFSTLEIQRTEQGDSAMYLCASSLDWSSYNEQFFGPGTRLTVL.

This clone was picked up many times. The V and J genes are TRBV4-1 and TRBJ2-1; a weak D match, TRBD2 (6 bases). V lost 0 bases and J lost 4, with 10 bases in between. The CDR3 is 15 residues long. In germline, CDR1 is MGHRA, CDR2 YSYEKL. CDR3 loop: CASSQDWGVYNEQFF. The CDR3 DNA follows: TGCGCCAGCAGCCAAGATTGGGGGGTTTACAATGAGCAGTTCTTC.

This chain uses TRBV9 with TRBJ2-1, with D possibly TRBD2 on 6 matching bases. The CDR3 has 14 amino acids. From germline, CDR1 is SGDLS and CDR2 YYNGEE. V lost 7 bases, J lost 6 bases, and 17 bases lay in between. In DNA form, the CDR3 reads TGTGCCAGCGAACCGGGACTCCTCTCCAATGAGCAGTTCTTC. Translation gives CASEPGLLSNEQFF.

This clone was seen a handful of times. The rearrangement links TRBV5-4 to TRBJ2-7; 8 bases map to TRBD1. V dropped 0 bases and J dropped 3; count of bases not matched to a gene: 8. CDR1 SGHNT and CDR2 YYREEE come from the germline V gene (reference sequence). The CDR3 is made up of 16 amino acids. The CDR3 sequence is CASSLGQGLLVYEQYF. CDR3 sequence (DNA): TGTGCCAGCAGCTTGGGACAGGGGTTACTTGTCTACGAGCAGTACTTC. The full variable domain, completed using reference TRBV5-4 and TRBJ2-7, is ETGVTQSPTHLIKTRGQQVTLRCSSQSGHNTVSWYQQALGQGPQFIFQYYREEENGRGNFPPRFSGLQFPNYSSELNVNALELDDSALYLCASSLGQGLLVYEQYFGPGTRLTVT.

The chain couples TRBV30 to TRBJ2-3; D possibly corresponds to TRBD2 (6 bases). The CDR3 has 15 residues. Trimming took off 1 base at V and 1 base at J, with 12 bases between the two ends. In germline, CDR1 is GTSNPN, CDR2 SVGIG (reference sequence). The CDR3 loop is CAWSGGVAGTDTQYF. DNA for the CDR3: TGTGCCTGGAGTGGCGGGGTAGCGGGCACAGATACGCAGTATTTT.

The table lists this clone with a few counts. The chain has TRBV10-1 and TRBJ2-7; tentatively, D is TRBD2 (5 bases). Looked up from germline, CDR1 is WNHNN and CDR2 is SYGVQD (reference sequence). Trimming left V 6 bases short and J 3 bases short, with 12 bases between. The CDR3 is 13 residues long. The CDR3 reads CASSGGPNYEQYF. CDR3 coding DNA: TGCGCCAGCAGCGGCGGGCCAAACTACGAGCAGTACTTC.

Relative to its sample, this clone is large. The chain employs TRBV4-3 and TRBJ1-5, with D unresolved. This CDR3 spans 13 amino acids. Germline V gene data show CDR1 as LGHNA and CDR2 as YSLEER. Deletions cut 0 bases from V and 7 bases from J, with 7 bases between. The CDR3 region has the DNA TGCGCCAGCAGCCAAGATCTGGGCCAGCCCCAGCATTTT. Residues: CASSQDLGQPQHF.

V gene TRBV10-2 combines with J gene TRBJ2-7; maybe TRBD1 (6 bases). Germline V CDR1 and CDR2: WSHSY, SAAADI. The CDR3 totals 15 residues. V was shortened by 5 bases and J by 4 bases, with 18 bases between the two germline ends. The CDR3 reads CASSSGQSYYYEQYF. CDR3 DNA: TGCGCCAGCAGTTCCGGACAGTCTTACTATTACGAGCAGTACTTC.

This clone has more than one count but fewer than ten. This chain uses TRBV2 with TRBJ1-3; no definite D call. Germline CDR1 is SNHLY and CDR2 is FYNNEI. The CDR3 length is 18 residues. Trimming shortened V by 6 bases and J by 0 bases, and 21 bases separated the two germline ends. CDR3 coding DNA: TGTGCCAGCAGGGAGAGCATTAATCCAGTCCTCTCTGGAAACACCATATATTTT. Its protein is CASRESINPVLSGNTIYF.

The sample holds a few counts of this clone. This chain connects TRBV6-6 to TRBJ1-3, with no clear D. Trimming shortened V by 0 bases and J by 3 bases, and 6 bases separated the two germline ends. The CDR3 covers 14 residues. Germline lookup yields CDR1 MNHNY and CDR2 SVGAGI (reference sequence). The CDR3 coding sequence is TGTGCCAGCAGTTACTCCTCTGTTGGAAACACCATATATTTT. Translated, it gives CASSYSSVGNTIYF.

This clone was detected a few times. This chain connects TRBV27 to TRBJ2-7, with TRBD1 as a possible D gene (7 bases). The V end lost 5 bases, the J end lost 3 bases, and 17 bases lay between the germline ends. CDR1 and CDR2 from the germline V gene are MNHEY and SMNVEV (reference sequence). This CDR3 has 15 residues. CDR3 DNA sequence: TGTGCCAGCAGTCTGTCGGGGGACAGCTTCTACGAGCAGTACTTC. This codes for CASSLSGDSFYEQYF.

In its sample, this clone is medium-sized. The rearrangement joins TRBV11-2 to TRBJ2-7; D may be TRBD2 (5 bases). From germline, CDR1 is SGHAT and CDR2 FQNNGV. Trimming removed 0 bases from V and 6 bases from J, with 12 bases in between. The CDR3 extends over 14 amino acids. The CDR3 spells CASSLDPGLGEQYF. As DNA, the CDR3 is TGTGCCAGCAGCTTAGATCCCGGACTGGGCGAGCAGTACTTC.

The chain combines TRBV4-1 with TRBJ2-1; D is unresolved. This CDR3 has 13 residues. The germline gives CDR1 MGHRA, CDR2 YSYEKL. The V gene lost 4 bases and the J gene lost 4 bases, with 8 bases spanning the gap. CDR3 sequence (DNA): TGCGCCAGCAGCCCGTGGCAGTACAATGAGCAGTTCTTC. Translating gives CASSPWQYNEQFF.

The rearrangement links TRBV9 to TRBJ1-2; tentative D call: TRBD1 (5 bases). V lost 0 bases to trimming and J lost 8 bases, with 11 bases between them. Germline CDR1 SGDLS, CDR2 YYNGEE. This CDR3 spans 13 amino acids. CDR3 sequence reads: CASSVEGSRGYTF. In DNA, the CDR3 is TGTGCCAGCAGCGTAGAGGGGTCAAGGGGCTACACCTTC.

This clone was recorded only once. The chain couples TRBV6-1 to TRBJ2-5, with D possibly matching TRBD1 (5 bases). TRBJ2-7 explains the end of the DNA better; the J call may be wrong. The germline gives CDR1 MNHNS, CDR2 SASEGT. CDR3 length: 13 amino acids. CDR3 coding DNA: TGTGCCAGCAGTAACAGGATGCCCTACGAGCAGTACTTC. It is translated as CASSNRMPYEQYF.

CDR3 sequence (DNA): TGTGCCAGTAGTTGGTCCCTAGGCAATTTCAATGAGCAGTTCTTC. It encodes CASSWSLGNFNEQFF. V usage is TRBV19 and J usage is TRBJ2-1; D is unclear. V was clipped by 5 bases and J by 6 bases, with 17 bases between them. This CDR3 is 15 amino acids long. Germline V gene data show CDR1 as LNHDA and CDR2 as SQIVND (reference sequence).

This clone has a handful of counts. V and J are TRBV5-1 and TRBJ1-2; weak D call: TRBD1 (5 bases). Germline CDR1 reads SGHRS; CDR2 reads YFSETQ. There are 13 residues in the CDR3. The V gene lost 1 base and the J gene lost 6 bases, with 10 bases spanning the gap. The DNA of the CDR3 is TGCGCCAGCAGCTTGTTGGGGCAGGATGGCTACACCTTC. It is translated as CASSLLGQDGYTF.

This clone appeared a few times. V and J are TRBV27 and TRBJ1-3, with unresolved D. Per germline, CDR1 MNHEY and CDR2 SMNVEV (reference sequence). The length of the CDR3 is 15 residues. V lost 0 bases and J 0 bases, leaving 6 bases between the germline ends. The CDR3 sequence: CASSLSYSSGNTIYF. As DNA, the CDR3 is TGTGCCAGCAGTTTATCGTACAGCTCTGGAAACACCATATATTTT.

J is TRBJ2-5 and V is TRBV30; the match to TRBD2 covers 8 bases. Germline V gene data show CDR1 as GTSNPN and CDR2 as SVGIG (reference sequence). The CDR3 length is 15 residues. V lost 2 bases to trimming and J lost 1 base; unmatched junction nucleotides: 6. This CDR3 is CAWSRLAGPQETQYF. CDR3 bases: TGTGCCTGGAGTCGGCTAGCGGGCCCCCAAGAGACCCAGTACTTC.

The CDR3 DNA sequence: TGTGCCAGCAGCTTGGCGGTGTTTATGGGACAGGGGTATAATGAGCAGTTCTTC. It specifies CASSLAVFMGQGYNEQFF. The V call is TRBV5-6, the J call TRBJ2-1, with 10 bases lining up with TRBD1. V gave up 0 bases and J gave up 7 bases; unmatched junction bases: 13. From germline, CDR1 is SGHDT and CDR2 YYEEEE. The CDR3 spans 18 residues.

This clone is judged medium-sized. The genes are TRBV27 and TRBJ2-7; a possible D gene is TRBD1 (6 bases). Germline V gives CDR1 MNHEY, CDR2 SMNVEV (reference sequence). The CDR3 spans 12 residues. V gave up 4 bases and J gave up 4 bases, with 8 bases separating them. In DNA form, the CDR3 reads TGTGCCAGCAGTTCTACAGGGTACGAGCAGTACTTC. Translating gives CASSSTGYEQYF.